A single sample is the source of the 32 T cell receptor beta chains below, sequenced in a study of early T cells in non-severe SARS-CoV-2 infection. TCRdb called the 5' RACE reads again in MiXCR, with one record for every CDR3 protein. Among 11,000 or so distinct CDR3 sequences listed, around 4.9% were seen once. Sample: whole blood. The receptor source for this set is an adult who was a healthcare worker with PCR-confirmed SARS-CoV-2 infection or an uninfected control (not recorded which).

The chain combines TRBV2 with TRBJ2-3; D remains unclear. The CDR3 is made up of 12 amino acids. CDR1 and CDR2 (germline): SNHLY, FYNNEI. Trimming cost V 7 bases and J 3 bases, with 8 bases left between them. CDR3 region: CASNGGTDTQYF. In DNA form, the CDR3 reads TGTGCCAGCAACGGTGGAACAGATACGCAGTATTTT.

This clonotype showed up many times. This chain connects TRBV6-1 to TRBJ2-7, with a possible D match to TRBD2 (5 bases). The CDR3 covers 14 residues. Trimming cost V 7 bases and J 2 bases, with 15 bases left between them. The germline CDR1 and CDR2 sequences are MNHNS and SASEGT. In nucleotides, the CDR3 is TGTGCCAGCACGCGGTCATCCGGGGCCTACGAGCAGTACTTC. This translates into CASTRSSGAYEQYF.

This clonotype was recorded many times. The CDR3 region has the DNA TGTGCCAGCAGCTTGAGACAGGACCAAGAGACCCAGTACTTC. Its translation is CASSLRQDQETQYF. The genes are TRBV7-9 and TRBJ2-5, with D possibly matching TRBD1 (6 bases). Germline V gene lookup returns CDR1 SEHNR and CDR2 FQNEAQ (reference sequence). The V and J ends lost 3 bases and 0 bases respectively, with 8 bases between them. CDR3 length: 14 amino acids.

Ten or more counts support this clonotype. This chain uses TRBV2 with TRBJ1-1; D is perhaps TRBD1 (6 bases). The V end lost 5 bases, the J end lost 2 bases, and 12 bases lay between the germline ends. Germline V gene sequence: CDR1 SNHLY, CDR2 FYNNEI. CDR3 length: 14 amino acids. The CDR3 loop is CASSSRTANTEAFF. In DNA form, the CDR3 reads TGTGCCAGCAGTTCGCGGACAGCTAACACTGAAGCTTTCTTT.

By share, this clonotype ranks as medium-sized. The chain employs TRBV7-9 and TRBJ2-7; 9 bases line up with TRBD1. Germline trimming cut 5 bases from V and 1 base from J; bases unmatched to any gene: 6. Germline assignment: CDR1 SEHNR and CDR2 FQNEAQ (reference sequence). This CDR3 is 15 amino acids long. The chain's CDR3 is CASSVTGGASYEQYF. The CDR3 nucleotides are TGTGCCAGCAGCGTCACAGGGGGCGCGTCCTACGAGCAGTACTTC. The full variable domain, completed using reference TRBV7-9 and TRBJ2-7, is DTGVSQNPRHKITKRGQNVTFRCDPISEHNRLYWYRQTLGQGPEFLTYFQNEAQLEKSRLLSDRFSAERPKGSFSTLEIQRTEQGDSAMYLCASSVTGGASYEQYFGPGTRLTVT.

The chain has TRBV19 and TRBJ1-4; no definite D call. Germline loops: CDR1 LNHDA, CDR2 SQIVND (reference sequence). Deletions cut 6 bases from V and 2 bases from J, with 10 bases between. There are 14 residues in the CDR3. The CDR3 nucleotides read TGTGCCAGTAGCCGCCTCGGGACTAATGAAAAACTGTTTTTT. Its protein product is CASSRLGTNEKLFF.

A few counts support this clonotype. A much more abundant neighbour one base away suggests this may be a read error. The V and J genes are TRBV7-6 and TRBJ2-1; D is unclear. Between the trimmed V and J ends, which lost 3 bases and 8 bases, there was a span of 8 bases. This CDR3 spans 12 amino acids. Germline loops: CDR1 SGHVS, CDR2 FNYEAQ. In DNA, the CDR3 is TGTGCCAGCAGCTTTGGGTCTCATGAGCAGTTCTTC. Translated: CASSFGSHEQFF.

The sample holds a few counts of this clonotype. J is TRBJ2-2 and V is TRBV7-6, with D unresolved. The CDR3 totals 15 residues. Trimming left V 4 bases short and J 4 bases short, with 13 bases between. Germline CDR1 is SGHVS and CDR2 is FNYEAQ. The CDR3 loop reads CASSSLTRPTGELFF. The CDR3 DNA reads TGTGCCAGCAGCTCATTGACTCGACCCACCGGGGAGCTGTTTTTT.

The V and J genes are TRBV5-1 and TRBJ2-3; weak D call: TRBD1 (7 bases). Looked up from germline, CDR1 is SGHRS and CDR2 is YFSETQ. CDR3 length: 13 residues. Trimming pared 8 bases from V and 3 bases from J, leaving 13 bases between. CDR3: CASRQGGTDTQYF. CDR3 sequence (DNA): TGCGCCAGTCGACAGGGAGGTACAGATACGCAGTATTTT.

This clonotype was counted between two and nine times. V usage is TRBV14 and J usage is TRBJ2-7; 7 bases are a match to TRBD1. Germline CDR1 and CDR2: SGHDN and FVKESK. J was trimmed by 2 bases and V by 2 bases; bases with no gene match: 9. The CDR3 runs to 16 residues. CDR3: CASSQIRTGRPYEQYF. The CDR3 region has the DNA TGTGCCAGCAGCCAAATCCGGACAGGACGCCCCTACGAGCAGTACTTC.

This clonotype was counted many times. The chain combines TRBV29-1 with TRBJ2-7; D may be TRBD1 or TRBD2 (6 bases each). The V and J ends lost 7 bases and 4 bases respectively, with 20 bases between them. Germline V gene data show CDR1 as SQVTM and CDR2 as ANQGSEA. The CDR3 consists of 14 residues. This CDR3 is CSAKTRRDNYEQYF. The CDR3 DNA follows: TGCAGCGCCAAAACTCGGCGGGACAATTACGAGCAGTACTTC.

The rearrangement uses TRBV2 and TRBJ2-7, with 8 bases aligning to TRBD2. The CDR3 consists of 12 residues. Germline CDR1 is SNHLY and CDR2 is FYNNEI. For the CDR3, the DNA is TGTGCTAGCGGGGACTCTAATTACGAGCAGTACTTC. It codes for CASGDSNYEQYF. Looking up the rest from reference TRBV2 and TRBJ2-7 gives the full variable domain: EPEVTQTPSHQVTQMGQEVILRCVPISNHLYFYWYRQILGQKVEFLVSFYNNEISEKSEIFDDQFSVERPDGSNFTLKIRSTKLEDSAMYFCASGDSNYEQYFGPGTRLTVT.

Many counts were recorded for this clonotype. The genes are TRBV23-1 and TRBJ2-7; TRBD2 matches at 11 bases. TRBV23-1 is an open reading frame, and its role is uncertain. V dropped 6 bases and J dropped 3; count of bases not matched to a gene: 7. The CDR3 spans 15 residues. The CDR3 nucleotides read TGCGCCAGCAGACGCACTAGCGGGGGCTACTACGAGCAGTACTTC. It specifies CASRRTSGGYYEQYF.

Sample share makes this clonotype medium-sized (0.01 to 0.1%). The rearrangement uses TRBV4-3 and TRBJ2-7, with a tentative D call TRBD1 (5 bases). Between the trimmed V and J ends, which lost 0 bases and 2 bases, there was a span of 14 bases. This CDR3 has 16 residues. Looked up from germline, CDR1 is LGHNA and CDR2 is YSLEER. The CDR3 bases are TGCGCCAGCAGCCAAGAGAAGGCAGGGTTAGCCTACGAGCAGTACTTC. Its protein is CASSQEKAGLAYEQYF.

This clonotype came up many times. The chain couples TRBV29-1 to TRBJ2-1, with a weak D call TRBD1 (6 bases). V was clipped by 7 bases and J by 4 bases, with 14 bases between them. The CDR3 runs to 13 residues. CDR1 is SQVTM, CDR2 ANQGSEA, per germline. The CDR3 nucleotides read TGCAGCGGCCGGGACACAAGATACAATGAGCAGTTCTTC. Translating gives CSGRDTRYNEQFF.

The rearrangement links TRBV15 to TRBJ1-2; TRBD1 matches at 8 bases. The CDR3 length is 15 residues. Trimming removed 5 bases from V and 7 bases from J; junction bases left unmatched: 12. CDR1 is LNHNV and CDR2 is YYDKDF in the germline V gene (reference sequence). The CDR3 loop reads CATSLFLGTGGGYTF. The CDR3 nucleotides are TGTGCCACCAGCTTGTTCCTCGGGACAGGAGGTGGCTACACCTTC.

As concerns this clonotype: A much larger clone sits a single nucleotide away, making a read error possible. The chain combines TRBV29-1 with TRBJ2-2; the D is unclear. Germline CDR1 reads SQVTM; CDR2 reads ANQGSEA. This CDR3 comprises 13 residues. V lost 3 bases, J lost 5 bases, and 10 bases lay in between. The CDR3 reads CSVESDWTGELFF. The CDR3 DNA sequence: TGCAGCGTTGAGAGTGATTGGACCGGGGAGCTGTTTTTT.

This clonotype was seen at least ten times. This chain links TRBV20-1 with TRBJ1-1; weak D call: TRBD1 (5 bases). The V gene's germline CDR1 is DFQATT and CDR2 SNEGSKA (reference sequence). V lost 6 bases, J lost 1 base, and 12 bases lay in between. The CDR3 extends over 13 amino acids. CDR3 loop: CSALRDPNTEAFF. CDR3 bases: TGCAGTGCGCTCCGGGACCCGAACACTGAAGCTTTCTTT.

Sample share makes this clonotype medium-sized. The V gene is TRBV7-9, the J gene TRBJ2-2; D not certain. The CDR3 spans 12 residues. Looked up from germline, CDR1 is SEHNR and CDR2 is FQNEAQ (reference sequence). Trimming pared 3 bases from V and 3 bases from J, leaving 2 bases between. The CDR3 sequence is CASSFYTGELFF. In DNA, the CDR3 is TGTGCCAGCAGCTTTTACACCGGGGAGCTGTTTTTT.

This clonotype was picked up many times. This rearrangement joins TRBV6-5 to TRBJ1-6, with TRBD1 identical over 7 bases. This CDR3 contains 15 residues. Looked up from germline, CDR1 is MNHEY and CDR2 is SVGAGI. With V trimmed by 3 bases and J by 4 bases, 3 bases remained unmatched. The CDR3 loop reads CASSYGDSYNSPLHF. Written as DNA, the CDR3 is TGTGCCAGCAGTTATGGGGACAGTTATAATTCACCCCTCCACTTT.

The V and J genes are TRBV7-6 and TRBJ2-1, with TRBD2 matching 10 bases. The germline CDR1 and CDR2 sequences are SGHVS and FNYEAQ. V trimming: 5 bases; J trimming: 8 bases; junction bases outside the gene matches: 9. This CDR3 spans 15 amino acids. The CDR3: CASSISSGGPYEQFF. The CDR3 DNA sequence: TGTGCCAGCAGCATTTCTAGCGGGGGTCCTTATGAGCAGTTCTTC. Filled out from reference TRBV7-6 and TRBJ2-1, the complete variable domain reads GAGVSQSPRYKVTKRGQDVALRCDPISGHVSLYWYRQALGQGPEFLTYFNYEAQQDKSGLPNDRFSAERPEGSISTLTIQRTEQRDSAMYRCASSISSGGPYEQFFGPGTRLTVL.

In this sample, this clonotype turned up a few times. In DNA, the CDR3 is TGTGCCAGCAACCCAGCGACCAATCAGCCCCAGCATTTT. Translated, it gives CASNPATNQPQHF. J is TRBJ1-5 and V is TRBV2; D is ambiguous. Germline V gene lookup returns CDR1 SNHLY and CDR2 FYNNEI. This CDR3 comprises 13 residues. The ends were cut back, 7 bases at V and 3 bases at J, with 10 bases in the middle. Variable domain in full (rest from reference TRBV2 and TRBJ1-5): EPEVTQTPSHQVTQMGQEVILRCVPISNHLYFYWYRQILGQKVEFLVSFYNNEISEKSEIFDDQFSVERPDGSNFTLKIRSTKLEDSAMYFCASNPATNQPQHFGDGTRLSIL.

The sample holds many counts of this clonotype. The J gene is TRBJ2-2, the V gene TRBV7-2; TRBD2 aligns across 11 bases. This CDR3 has 17 residues. Losses at the gene ends were 3 bases for V and 4 bases for J; bases not matched to a gene: 7. Germline values: CDR1 SGHTA, CDR2 FQGNSA. The CDR3 sequence is CASSFLPSGGSTGELFF. In DNA form, the CDR3 reads TGTGCCAGCAGCTTCCTCCCTAGCGGGGGGTCCACCGGGGAGCTGTTTTTT.

The rearrangement links TRBV6-2 or TRBV6-3 to TRBJ1-1; TRBD1 is a possible D gene (6 bases). V shed 5 bases and J shed 4 bases, with 11 bases lying between them. The CDR3 loop spans 13 amino acids. The germline V gene has CDR1 MNHEY and CDR2 SVGEGT. CDR3 in amino acids: CASSRLGGTEAFF. CDR3 sequence (DNA): TGTGCCAGCAGTCGGCTAGGGGGCACTGAAGCTTTCTTT.

This clonotype was detected many times. V and J are TRBV29-1 and TRBJ2-3, with TRBD2 matching 10 bases. Germline-derived CDR1 and CDR2 are SQVTM and ANQGSEA. V was clipped by 7 bases and J by 4 bases; unmatched bases: 17. The CDR3 is made up of 17 amino acids. CDR3 amino acids: CSAPWSGRGLQPDTQYF. The CDR3 DNA sequence: TGCAGCGCCCCCTGGAGCGGGAGGGGGCTCCAGCCAGATACGCAGTATTTT.

By share, this clonotype counts as medium-sized. This sequence joins TRBV20-1 and TRBJ1-6, with 9 bases fitting TRBD1. The CDR3 length is 15 residues. After removal of 2 bases from V and 4 bases from J, the junction contained 3 bases not matched to a gene. Germline V gene lookup returns CDR1 DFQATT and CDR2 SNEGSKA (reference sequence). Here the CDR3 DNA reads TGCAGTGCTAGACGACAGGGGGTTTATAATTCACCCCTCCACTTT. It is translated as CSARRQGVYNSPLHF.

This clonotype occurred many times. The chain has TRBV12-3 or TRBV12-4 and TRBJ1-1; perhaps TRBD1 as D (5 bases). The length of the CDR3 is 15 residues. With 6 bases removed from V and 3 bases from J, the gap between germline ends came to 17 bases. CDR3 sequence reads: CASRGGAGEYTEAFF. The DNA of the CDR3 is TGTGCCAGCAGGGGGGGTGCAGGAGAGTACACTGAAGCTTTCTTT.

This clonotype was observed many times. The chain links TRBV7-2 to TRBJ2-7, with unresolved D. Between the trimmed V and J ends, which lost 2 bases and 2 bases, there was a span of 10 bases. CDR1 and CDR2 from the germline V gene are SGHTA and FQGNSA. The CDR3 spans 14 residues. Written as DNA, the CDR3 is TGTGCCAGCAGCTTAAGAGTAGGCACCTACGAGCAGTACTTC. This translates into CASSLRVGTYEQYF. The whole variable domain, filled in from reference TRBV7-2 and TRBJ2-7, reads GAGVSQSPSNKVTEKGKDVELRCDPISGHTALYWYRQSLGQGLEFLIYFQGNSAPDKSGLPSDRFSAERTGGSVSTLTIQRTQQEDSAVYLCASSLRVGTYEQYFGPGTRLTVT.

About this clonotype: It is likely a read error, because the conserved phenylalanine at the end of the CDR3 is missing. The chain employs TRBV20-1 and TRBJ2-1; 10 bases are shared with TRBD2. The CDR3 loop spans 14 amino acids. In germline, CDR1 is DFQATT, CDR2 SNEGSKA (reference sequence). J lost 10 bases, V lost 0 bases, and 6 bases had no gene match. CDR3 DNA sequence: TGCAGTGCTAGAGATAGCGGGGGGCCCCAGGAGCAGTTCTAC. It encodes CSARDSGGPQEQFY.

In its sample, this clonotype was seen a few times. V and J are TRBV20-1 and TRBJ2-2; D is possibly TRBD2 (6 bases). The CDR3 is 13 amino acids. Trimming took 3 bases from V and 6 from J, leaving 11 bases between them. Germline CDR1 and CDR2: DFQATT and SNEGSKA (reference sequence). Written as DNA, the CDR3 is TGCAGTGCTAGCGGAGGGTTCGCCGGGGAGCTGTTTTTT. Its protein product is CSASGGFAGELFF.

This clonotype was observed many times. The V call is TRBV9, the J call TRBJ1-2; D is perhaps TRBD1 (5 bases). The CDR3 sequence is 14 residues long. Trimming cost V 4 bases and J 6 bases, with 16 bases left between them. Germline CDR1 is SGDLS and CDR2 is YYNGEE. The CDR3 spells CASSPEGRANGYTF. The CDR3 DNA sequence: TGTGCCAGCAGCCCCGAGGGGAGGGCCAATGGCTACACCTTC.

Ten or more counts support this clonotype. The CDR3 DNA is TGTGCCAGCAGCCACGGGAGAGGACTAGCGGGGGAAAACACCGGGGAGCTGTTTTTT. Encoded protein: CASSHGRGLAGENTGELFF. The rearrangement joins TRBV12-3 or TRBV12-4 to TRBJ2-2, with 13 bases matching TRBD2. There are 19 residues in the CDR3. V was pared by 6 bases and J by 2 bases, with 12 bases of the junction left unmatched.